This TCR beta chain was identified during a study of blood T cells in healthy people across ages. Study-level findings and limits: Diversity was higher, and naive CD4+ cells more numerous, in long-lived donors than in aged donors.

A word on this clonotype: The antigen is not known.

V lost 5 bases to trimming and J lost 8 bases, with 15 bases between them. CDR3 length: 14 residues. The germline gives CDR1 MGHDK, CDR2 SYGVNS. Researchers collected around 10 milliliters of peripheral blood from every single donor. Together with a sample-barcoded 5' primer, a J-beta primer mix was included in a second PCR lasting roughly 6 to 12 cycles. Every molecule of cDNA carried a tag from a template-switch adaptor with 12 random nucleotides. TCRdb re-analysed the 5' RACE reads in MiXCR, keeping a single row per CDR3 protein. This sample yields 750,000 or so distinct CDR3 sequences, of which 20% to 30% are seen a single time; 9.4% belongs to the top ten. This sample was also put to use in a study of T cells of mothers and their children. That investigation notes: The extracted RNA was employed in its entirety for cDNA synthesis, at 1.5 ug per 15 ul.

Sequencing was done on a sample of blood. The chain combines TRBV25-1 with TRBJ1-4; a weak D match, TRBD1 (6 bases). The TCR sequence derives from a boy aged 10-17 years in good health. The DNA for the CDR3 is TGTGCCAGCAGTAAAACAGGGAGCCTCGAAAAACTGTTTTTT. Translation gives CASSKTGSLEKLFF.